This TCR beta chain emerged from a study of neoadjuvant nivolumab and ipilimumab in lung cancer. Findings of the study overall: From pretherapy to surgery, tumor richness and clonality rose with dual therapy. TCR clonality did not significantly correlate with pathologic tumor regression. Higher pretherapy blood TCR richness went with higher resected-tumor richness.

Assay used: immunoSEQ multiplex PCR; TCRdb lists only in-frame clones, some missing. The data hold approximately 40,000 clones, with roughly nine tenths observed a single time. Trimming left V 2 bases short and J 8 bases short, with 13 bases between. Germline values: CDR1 SGDLS, CDR2 YYNGEE. The CDR3 is made up of 13 amino acids. A word on this clone: The antigen is unknown.

The material was peripheral blood, obtained before neoadjuvant nivolumab, alone or with ipilimumab. J is TRBJ1-1 and V is TRBV9, with D unresolved. The clonotype comes from an adult with non-small cell lung cancer. The CDR3 spells CASSVQGSTEAFF. Here the CDR3 DNA reads TGTGCCAGCAGCGTTCAAGGTTCAACAGAAGCTTTCTTT.